The 2 T cell receptor beta chains in this list originate from one sample, sequenced in a study of blood T cell repertoires in COVID-19. Assay: immunoSEQ multiplex PCR; the TCRdb copy retains only in-frame clones and omits some. Among roughly 220,000 clones, 80% to 85% were seen once, and the ten largest hold roughly 2.4%. Sequenced material: peripheral blood. The receptors were gathered from a woman aged 55-75 years with acute or convalescent COVID-19.

CDR3 sequence (DNA): TGTGCCAGCAGTGAAGCGCTTGCCAGGGGGCTCGGGGGCTACACCTTC. Protein product: CASSEALARGLGGYTF. This chain links TRBV2 with TRBJ1-2; TRBD1 matches 8 bases. V lost 0 bases, J lost 8 bases, and 11 bases stayed unmatched. Per the germline V gene, CDR1 is SNHLY and CDR2 is FYNNEI. This CDR3 region has 16 residues.

The rearrangement uses TRBV6-6 and TRBJ1-1; D might be TRBD1 (5 bases). With 5 bases removed from V and 1 base from J, the gap between germline ends came to 8 bases. The CDR3 covers 13 residues. Germline V lookup: CDR1 MNHNY, CDR2 SVGAGI (reference sequence). The CDR3 loop reads CASSVGGNTEAFF. The CDR3 DNA reads as TGTGCCAGCAGTGTGGGGGGGAACACTGAAGCTTTCTTT.